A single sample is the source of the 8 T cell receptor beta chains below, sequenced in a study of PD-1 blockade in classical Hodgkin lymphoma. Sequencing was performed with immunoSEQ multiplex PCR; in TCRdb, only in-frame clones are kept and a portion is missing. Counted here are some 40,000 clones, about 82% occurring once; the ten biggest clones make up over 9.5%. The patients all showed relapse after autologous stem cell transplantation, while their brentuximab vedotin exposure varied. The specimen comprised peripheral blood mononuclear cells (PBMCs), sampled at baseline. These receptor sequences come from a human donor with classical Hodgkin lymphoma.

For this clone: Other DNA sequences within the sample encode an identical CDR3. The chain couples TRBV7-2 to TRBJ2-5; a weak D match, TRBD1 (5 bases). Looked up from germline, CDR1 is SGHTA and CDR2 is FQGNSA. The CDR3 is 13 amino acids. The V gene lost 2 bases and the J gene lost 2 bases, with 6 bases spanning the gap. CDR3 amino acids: CASSLNRQETQYF. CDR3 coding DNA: TGTGCCAGCAGCTTAAACAGGCAAGAGACCCAGTACTTC.

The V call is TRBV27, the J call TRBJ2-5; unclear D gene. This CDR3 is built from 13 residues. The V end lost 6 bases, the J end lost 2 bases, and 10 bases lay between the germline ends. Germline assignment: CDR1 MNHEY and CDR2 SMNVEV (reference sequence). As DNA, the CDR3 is TGTGCCAGCAGCTCCCTGGGGCAAGAGACCCAGTACTTC. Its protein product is CASSSLGQETQYF.

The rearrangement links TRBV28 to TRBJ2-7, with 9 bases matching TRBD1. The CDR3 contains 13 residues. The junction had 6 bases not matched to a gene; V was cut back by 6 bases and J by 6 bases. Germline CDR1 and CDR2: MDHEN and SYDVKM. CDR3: CASRGTGWREQYF. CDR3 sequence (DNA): TGTGCCAGCAGGGGGACAGGGTGGCGCGAGCAGTACTTC.

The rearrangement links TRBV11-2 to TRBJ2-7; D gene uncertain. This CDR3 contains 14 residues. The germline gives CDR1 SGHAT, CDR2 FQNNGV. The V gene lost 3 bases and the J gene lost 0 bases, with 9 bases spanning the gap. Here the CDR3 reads CASSFQLSSYEQYF. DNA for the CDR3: TGTGCCAGCAGCTTTCAACTAAGCTCCTACGAGCAGTACTTC.

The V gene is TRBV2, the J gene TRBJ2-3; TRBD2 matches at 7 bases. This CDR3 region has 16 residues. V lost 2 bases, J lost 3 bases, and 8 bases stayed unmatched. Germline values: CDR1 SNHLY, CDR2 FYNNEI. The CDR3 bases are TGTGCCAGCAGTGAACGGGCGGGAGTGAGAACAGATACGCAGTATTTT. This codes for CASSERAGVRTDTQYF.

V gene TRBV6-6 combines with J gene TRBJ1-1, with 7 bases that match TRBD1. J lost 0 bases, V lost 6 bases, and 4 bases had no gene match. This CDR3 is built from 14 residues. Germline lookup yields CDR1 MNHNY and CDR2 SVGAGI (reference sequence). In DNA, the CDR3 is TGTGCCAGCAGACGGGACAGAATGAACACTGAAGCTTTCTTT. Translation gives CASRRDRMNTEAFF.

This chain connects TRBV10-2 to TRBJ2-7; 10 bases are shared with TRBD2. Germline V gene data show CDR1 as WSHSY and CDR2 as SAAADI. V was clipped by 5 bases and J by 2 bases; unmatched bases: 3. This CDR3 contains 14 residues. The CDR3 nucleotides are TGCGCCAGCAGTTGGACTAGCGGAGCCTACGAGCAGTACTTC. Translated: CASSWTSGAYEQYF.

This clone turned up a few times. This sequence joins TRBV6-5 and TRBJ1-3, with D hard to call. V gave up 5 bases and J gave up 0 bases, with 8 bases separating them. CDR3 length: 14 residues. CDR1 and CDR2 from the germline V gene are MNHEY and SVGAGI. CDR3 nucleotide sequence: TGTGCCAGCAGTCGACGGGTCTCTGGAAACACCATATATTTT. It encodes CASSRRVSGNTIYF.